A selection of T cell receptor beta chains follows, all from one sample in a study of T cells in Graves' hyperthyroidism and ophthalmopathy. In TCRdb, the multiplex PCR reads were re-called with MiXCR into one record per CDR3 protein. This sample yields roughly 500,000 distinct CDR3 sequences, of which around a quarter are seen a single time; approximately 10% belongs to the top ten. Sequencing was done on a sample of blood. The receptor set was obtained from a woman aged 25 to 45 with Graves' ophthalmopathy. Each CDR3 is given with its conserved first and last residue. The D gene is left open where the match is weak. Some rows mark clone size as missing; the rest say once, few, many or name a class of expanded clone.

v_call: TRBV2; d_call: TRBD1; clone_size: many; j_call: TRBJ2-2; cdr3_nt: TGTGCCAGCAGTGGGGACAGCGCGAACACCGGGGAGCTGTTTTTT; cdr3_aa: CASSGDSANTGELFF
v_call: TRBV6-5; d_call: .; clone_size: many; j_call: TRBJ1-5; cdr3_nt: TGTGCCAGCACAAATGAGGGCAATCAGCCCCAGCATTTT; cdr3_aa: CASTNEGNQPQHF
v_call: TRBV20-1; d_call: TRBD2; clone_size: .; j_call: TRBJ2-5; cdr3_nt: TGCAGTGCTAGAAGACTAGCGGGGGTATCCGGATTCGGGGAGACCCAGTACTTC; cdr3_aa: CSARRLAGVSGFGETQYF
v_call: TRBV30; d_call: .; clone_size: many; j_call: TRBJ1-1; cdr3_nt: TGTGCCTGGAGCGAACAGTCGAACACTGAAGCTTTCTTT; cdr3_aa: CAWSEQSNTEAFF
v_call: TRBV5-6; d_call: TRBD1; clone_size: many; j_call: TRBJ1-2; cdr3_nt: TGTGCCAGCAGCCCTGTGGGGACAGTGGGCTATGGCTACACCTTC; cdr3_aa: CASSPVGTVGYGYTF
v_call: TRBV29-1; d_call: TRBD1; clone_size: .; j_call: TRBJ1-5; cdr3_nt: TGCAGCGTGTCGACAGGGCAGGCGGCCCAGCATTTT; cdr3_aa: CSVSTGQAAQHF
v_call: TRBV6-5; d_call: .; clone_size: many; j_call: TRBJ2-7; cdr3_nt: TGTGCCAGCAGTTACTCGATTCCGGGACCTAATCCCTACGAGCAGTACTTC; cdr3_aa: CASSYSIPGPNPYEQYF
v_call: TRBV20-1; d_call: TRBD1; clone_size: many; j_call: TRBJ1-2; cdr3_nt: TGCAGTGCTAGGGACAGGGAGCGGAACTATGGCTACACCTTC; cdr3_aa: CSARDRERNYGYTF
v_call: TRBV29-1; d_call: .; clone_size: many; j_call: TRBJ2-5; cdr3_nt: TGCAGCGTTGAAGAGATGTCCTTCGCTGGGGAGACCCAGTACTTC; cdr3_aa: CSVEEMSFAGETQYF
v_call: TRBV6-2/TRBV6-3; d_call: TRBD1; clone_size: many; j_call: TRBJ1-5; cdr3_nt: TGTGCCAGCAGCAAGACAGGGGGCGACAATCAGCCCCAGCATTTT; cdr3_aa: CASSKTGGDNQPQHF
v_call: TRBV3-1; d_call: .; clone_size: .; j_call: TRBJ2-7; cdr3_nt: TGTGCCAGCAGCCAGATTAACAGGCTCGACGAGCAGTACTTC; cdr3_aa: CASSQINRLDEQYF
v_call: TRBV5-1; d_call: .; clone_size: many; j_call: TRBJ2-2; cdr3_nt: TGCGCCAGCAGCTTGGTTGTAGGGACCAGCACCGGGGAGCTGTTTTTT; cdr3_aa: CASSLVVGTSTGELFF
v_call: TRBV15; d_call: .; clone_size: few; j_call: TRBJ2-7; cdr3_nt: TGTGCCACCAGCAGAGATCAGTGGCCGGGGGAGCAGTACTTC; cdr3_aa: CATSRDQWPGEQYF
v_call: TRBV12-5; d_call: .; clone_size: many; j_call: TRBJ1-1; cdr3_nt: TGTGCTAGTGCTCCGGAGGCTCCTATAGGTCAAGCTTTCTTT; cdr3_aa: CASAPEAPIGQAFF
v_call: TRBV20-1; d_call: .; clone_size: .; j_call: TRBJ2-7; cdr3_nt: TGCAGTGCAACAAGGTCAGGGTCCTACGAGCAGTACTTC; cdr3_aa: CSATRSGSYEQYF
v_call: TRBV4-2; d_call: .; clone_size: many; j_call: TRBJ1-1; cdr3_nt: TGTGCCAGCAGCTCACCATCGGGGGGGAACACTGAAGCTTTCTTT; cdr3_aa: CASSSPSGGNTEAFF
v_call: TRBV12-3/TRBV12-4; d_call: .; clone_size: many; j_call: TRBJ2-2; cdr3_nt: TGTGCCAGCAGTTCAACCCTTACAGGCACCGGGGAGCTGTTTTTT; cdr3_aa: CASSSTLTGTGELFF
v_call: TRBV12-5; d_call: .; clone_size: many; j_call: TRBJ2-5; cdr3_nt: TGTGCTAGTGGCTCCTGGGGAAAAGAGACCCAGTACTTC; cdr3_aa: CASGSWGKETQYF
v_call: TRBV20-1; d_call: .; clone_size: many; j_call: TRBJ2-2; cdr3_nt: TGCAGTGCTACACGGACGGAATACACCGGGGAGCTGTTTTTT; cdr3_aa: CSATRTEYTGELFF
v_call: TRBV11-2; d_call: TRBD1; clone_size: .; j_call: TRBJ1-1; cdr3_nt: TGTGCCAGCAGCTTAGGAGGGGGCGGTCGGGAAGCTTTCTTT; cdr3_aa: CASSLGGGGREAFF
v_call: TRBV12-3/TRBV12-4; d_call: .; clone_size: once; j_call: TRBJ2-7; cdr3_nt: TGTGCCAGCAGCGCTATCGGGCAGGGCCAGTACGAGCAGTACTTC; cdr3_aa: CASSAIGQGQYEQYF
v_call: TRBV11-2; d_call: .; clone_size: many; j_call: TRBJ1-3; cdr3_nt: TGTGTCAGCAGCCCACAGGTCTCTGGAAACACCATATATTTT; cdr3_aa: CVSSPQVSGNTIYF
v_call: TRBV12-3/TRBV12-4; d_call: .; clone_size: .; j_call: TRBJ1-3; cdr3_nt: TGTGCCAGCAGTTTCGGTCACTCTGGAAACACCATATATTTT; cdr3_aa: CASSFGHSGNTIYF
v_call: TRBV3-1; d_call: TRBD2; clone_size: many; j_call: TRBJ2-5; cdr3_nt: TGTGCCAGCAGCCCGCTAGCGGGGGTTATCCAAGAGACCCAGTACTTC; cdr3_aa: CASSPLAGVIQETQYF
v_call: TRBV4-2; d_call: .; clone_size: .; j_call: TRBJ1-1; cdr3_nt: TGTGCCAGCAGCTCAAGACCATTGGCAGGAATGAACACTGAAGCTTTCTTT; cdr3_aa: CASSSRPLAGMNTEAFF
v_call: TRBV28; d_call: .; clone_size: .; j_call: TRBJ2-7; cdr3_nt: TGTGCCAGCATATCGGGGCCCACCACGGCCTACGAGCAGTACTTC; cdr3_aa: CASISGPTTAYEQYF
v_call: TRBV4-3; d_call: TRBD1; clone_size: many; j_call: TRBJ2-7; cdr3_nt: TGCGCCAGCAGCCAACAGGGACAGGGGCCCTACGAGCAGTACTTC; cdr3_aa: CASSQQGQGPYEQYF
v_call: TRBV29-1; d_call: .; clone_size: many; j_call: TRBJ2-3; cdr3_nt: TGCAGCGCCCACACGCCCCAGGCAGATACGCAGTATTTT; cdr3_aa: CSAHTPQADTQYF
v_call: TRBV29-1; d_call: TRBD1; clone_size: .; j_call: TRBJ1-3; cdr3_nt: TGCAGCGCCAAGACAGGGACTGGAAACACCATATATTTT; cdr3_aa: CSAKTGTGNTIYF
v_call: TRBV11-2; d_call: .; clone_size: many; j_call: TRBJ2-5; cdr3_nt: TGTGCCAGCAGCTTAGATGCTGGGACCCAGTACTTC; cdr3_aa: CASSLDAGTQYF
v_call: TRBV12-5; d_call: TRBD2; clone_size: .; j_call: TRBJ2-7; cdr3_nt: TGTGCTAGTGGTATGACTAGCGGGGGGGGCGAGCAGTACTTC; cdr3_aa: CASGMTSGGGEQYF
v_call: TRBV28; d_call: .; clone_size: few; j_call: TRBJ1-1; cdr3_nt: TGTGCCAGCAGTTCCCCCGCGGGGGTTGCTGAAGCTTTCTTT; cdr3_aa: CASSSPAGVAEAFF
v_call: TRBV6-1; d_call: TRBD1; clone_size: .; j_call: TRBJ1-6; cdr3_nt: TGTGCCAGCAGTGATTTGGGACAGGTTGGTTCACCCCTCCACTTT; cdr3_aa: CASSDLGQVGSPLHF
v_call: TRBV12-3/TRBV12-4; d_call: .; clone_size: many; j_call: TRBJ2-2; cdr3_nt: TGTGCCAGCAGCCCCTTTAACACCGGGGAGCTGTTTTTT; cdr3_aa: CASSPFNTGELFF
v_call: TRBV28; d_call: TRBD2; clone_size: .; j_call: TRBJ2-7; cdr3_nt: TGTGCCAGCAGACCTCCTAGCGGGAGGACCTACGAGCAGTACTTC; cdr3_aa: CASRPPSGRTYEQYF
v_call: TRBV6-2/TRBV6-3; d_call: .; clone_size: many; j_call: TRBJ1-1; cdr3_nt: TGTGCCAGCAGTTACGGTCAGGTGAACACTGAAGCTTTCTTT; cdr3_aa: CASSYGQVNTEAFF
v_call: TRBV6-2/TRBV6-3; d_call: .; clone_size: many; j_call: TRBJ1-5; cdr3_nt: TGTGCCACCCTCGACACAGATTCTTATCAGCCCCAGCATTTT; cdr3_aa: CATLDTDSYQPQHF
v_call: TRBV19; d_call: TRBD1; clone_size: many; j_call: TRBJ2-7; cdr3_nt: TGTGCCAGTAGTACCGGGACAGGGGGCGTCCGAGCCTACGAGCAGTACTTC; cdr3_aa: CASSTGTGGVRAYEQYF
v_call: TRBV2; d_call: .; clone_size: .; j_call: TRBJ2-5; cdr3_nt: TGTGCCAGCAGCGCGGGACAGAACCAAGAGACCCAGTACTTC; cdr3_aa: CASSAGQNQETQYF
v_call: TRBV7-2; d_call: .; clone_size: many; j_call: TRBJ2-7; cdr3_nt: TGTGCCAGCAGCTTCTACAACGAGCAGTACTTC; cdr3_aa: CASSFYNEQYF
v_call: TRBV3-1; d_call: .; clone_size: .; j_call: TRBJ2-5; cdr3_nt: TGTGCCAGCAGCCAAGATCCGGGGGCAGCGGGGCAAGAGACCCAGTACTTC; cdr3_aa: CASSQDPGAAGQETQYF
v_call: TRBV10-3; d_call: .; clone_size: many; j_call: TRBJ1-5; cdr3_nt: TGTGCCATCAGTGAGAGGGGCAATCAGCCCCAGCATTTT; cdr3_aa: CAISERGNQPQHF
v_call: TRBV29-1; d_call: .; clone_size: many; j_call: TRBJ2-5; cdr3_nt: TGCAGCGTTGTATGGGCTTTGGGGGGCTGGGAGACCCAGTACTTC; cdr3_aa: CSVVWALGGWETQYF
v_call: TRBV30; d_call: .; clone_size: many; j_call: TRBJ1-1; cdr3_nt: TGTGCCTGGAGCGACTTGGGGGACACTGAAGCTTTCTTT; cdr3_aa: CAWSDLGDTEAFF
v_call: TRBV28; d_call: TRBD2; clone_size: .; j_call: TRBJ2-7; cdr3_nt: TGTGCCAGCAGTCCGGGGACTAGCGGGAGGAAGGCCTACGAGCAGTACTTC; cdr3_aa: CASSPGTSGRKAYEQYF
v_call: TRBV28; d_call: .; clone_size: once; j_call: TRBJ2-5; cdr3_nt: TGTGCCAGCCGGTCGACAGTAGGGGCTCAAGAGACCCAGTACTTC; cdr3_aa: CASRSTVGAQETQYF
v_call: TRBV10-2; d_call: .; clone_size: once; j_call: TRBJ2-7; cdr3_nt: TGCGCCAGCAGTGAACAGGGACCCACCTACGAGCAGTACTTC; cdr3_aa: CASSEQGPTYEQYF
v_call: TRBV12-3/TRBV12-4; d_call: .; clone_size: .; j_call: TRBJ2-4; cdr3_nt: TGTGCCAGCAGTTTCAGCCCCGATGGTCTGTACTTC; cdr3_aa: CASSFSPDGLYF